Listed below are T cell receptor beta chains from one sample, sequenced in a study of blood T cell repertoires in COVID-19. TCRdb keeps only in-frame clones here, not all; method: immunoSEQ multiplex PCR. This table has roughly 250,000 clones, 85% appearing once. Sequenced input: peripheral blood. These receptors were collected from a woman aged 55-75 years with active or convalescent COVID-19. Each CDR3 is given with its conserved first and last residue. A D gene is named only where the DNA matches it firmly. Some rows have no size entry. The others give once, few or many, or a class for an expanded clone.

v_gene: TRBV5-6; abundance: .; len: 16; d_gene: TRBD2; j_gene: TRBJ2-2; CDR3nt: TGTGCCAGCAGCCGGGGTGCGGGAGATCCCACCGGGGAGCTGTTTTTT; CDR3aa: CASSRGAGDPTGELFF
v_gene: TRBV30; abundance: once; len: 13; d_gene: .; j_gene: TRBJ2-1; CDR3nt: TGTGCCTGGAGTGTACAAGCGGACAATGAGCAGTTCTTC; CDR3aa: CAWSVQADNEQFF
v_gene: TRBV27; abundance: once; len: 18; d_gene: TRBD2; j_gene: TRBJ2-3; CDR3nt: TGTGCCAGCGCGTCGACCTCGGGAGGGGAGAGGTTCGCAGATACGCAGTATTTT; CDR3aa: CASASTSGGERFADTQYF
v_gene: TRBV3-1/TRBV3-2; abundance: .; len: 16; d_gene: TRBD2; j_gene: TRBJ2-4; CDR3nt: TGTGCCAGCAGCCCGGGGGGGTCTAACGCCAAAAACATTCAGTACTTC; CDR3aa: CASSPGGSNAKNIQYF
v_gene: TRBV29-1; abundance: .; len: 15; d_gene: .; j_gene: TRBJ1-2; CDR3nt: TGCAGCGTGCCCGTGGCGGGGGGCACGAACTATGGCTACACCTTC; CDR3aa: CSVPVAGGTNYGYTF
v_gene: TRBV4-1; abundance: .; len: 16; d_gene: TRBD1; j_gene: TRBJ2-3; CDR3nt: TGCGCCAGCAGCCAGGAAGACAGGGTTAAAATGGATACGCAGTATTTT; CDR3aa: CASSQEDRVKMDTQYF
v_gene: TRBV6-1; abundance: .; len: 14; d_gene: .; j_gene: TRBJ1-1; CDR3nt: TGTGCCAGCAGTGAGCAGGGGAGGGACACTGAAGCTTTCTTT; CDR3aa: CASSEQGRDTEAFF
v_gene: TRBV6-5; abundance: .; len: 13; d_gene: .; j_gene: TRBJ2-1; CDR3nt: TGTGCCAGCCCGGGTCTTACGGAGGATGAGCAGTTCTTC; CDR3aa: CASPGLTEDEQFF
v_gene: TRBV25-1; abundance: once; len: 12; d_gene: .; j_gene: TRBJ1-5; CDR3nt: TGTGCCAGCAGGGGTCAGGCCGGACCCCAGCATTTT; CDR3aa: CASRGQAGPQHF
v_gene: TRBV27; abundance: .; len: 14; d_gene: .; j_gene: TRBJ2-1; CDR3nt: TGTGCCAGCAGTTTATCGCGGCTACACGATGAGCAGTTCTTC; CDR3aa: CASSLSRLHDEQFF
v_gene: TRBV7-9; abundance: few; len: 17; d_gene: TRBD2; j_gene: TRBJ2-3; CDR3nt: TGTGCCAGCAGCAAGGGACTAGCGGGAGTAGGCACAGATACGCAGTATTTT; CDR3aa: CASSKGLAGVGTDTQYF
v_gene: TRBV18; abundance: .; len: 15; d_gene: .; j_gene: TRBJ2-3; CDR3nt: TGTGCCAGCTCACCAGGTTACGGGAGTGCAGATACGCAGTATTTT; CDR3aa: CASSPGYGSADTQYF
v_gene: TRBV28; abundance: .; len: 12; d_gene: .; j_gene: TRBJ1-2; CDR3nt: TGTGCCAGCAGTTCCGGTGGCTATGGCTACACCTTC; CDR3aa: CASSSGGYGYTF
v_gene: TRBV11-2; abundance: few; len: 14; d_gene: .; j_gene: TRBJ1-4; CDR3nt: TGTGCCAGCAGCCCCGACAGGCATAATGAAAAACTGTTTTTT; CDR3aa: CASSPDRHNEKLFF
v_gene: TRBV5-1; abundance: .; len: 14; d_gene: .; j_gene: TRBJ1-1; CDR3nt: TGCGCCAGCAGCCCGCAGGTAGGGGGTACTGAAGCTTTCTTT; CDR3aa: CASSPQVGGTEAFF
v_gene: TRBV7-2; abundance: .; len: 13; d_gene: .; j_gene: TRBJ1-1; CDR3nt: TGTGCCAGCAGCTCCCACTTGAACACTGAAGCTTTCTTT; CDR3aa: CASSSHLNTEAFF
v_gene: TRBV28; abundance: .; len: 12; d_gene: .; j_gene: TRBJ1-5; CDR3nt: TGTGCCAGCAAACAGGGAAATCAGCCCCAGCATTTT; CDR3aa: CASKQGNQPQHF
v_gene: TRBV2; abundance: .; len: 16; d_gene: TRBD1; j_gene: TRBJ2-6; CDR3nt: TGTGCCAGCAGAAAGACAGGGGGCTCTGGGGCCAACGTCCTGACTTTC; CDR3aa: CASRKTGGSGANVLTF
v_gene: TRBV6-5; abundance: many; len: 14; d_gene: .; j_gene: TRBJ2-3; CDR3nt: TGTGCCAGCATGGTCCATACAAGCACAGATACGCAGTATTTT; CDR3aa: CASMVHTSTDTQYF
v_gene: TRBV5-4; abundance: .; len: 14; d_gene: .; j_gene: TRBJ2-2; CDR3nt: TGTGCCAGCAGCCGACCTACAGGGTCCGGGGAGCTGTTTTTT; CDR3aa: CASSRPTGSGELFF
v_gene: TRBV3-1/TRBV3-2; abundance: .; len: 18; d_gene: TRBD1; j_gene: TRBJ2-3; CDR3nt: TGTGCCAGCAGCCAAGTCCTTACTACAGGGGTGGGCACAGATACGCAGTATTTT; CDR3aa: CASSQVLTTGVGTDTQYF
v_gene: TRBV3-1/TRBV3-2; abundance: .; len: 14; d_gene: .; j_gene: TRBJ1-2; CDR3nt: TGTGCCAGCAGCCAAGATACACAGGTCTATGGCTACACCTTC; CDR3aa: CASSQDTQVYGYTF
v_gene: TRBV7-9; abundance: .; len: 18; d_gene: TRBD2; j_gene: TRBJ2-1; CDR3nt: TGTGCCAGCAGCCGCGCTAAAAATCTAGCGGGAAAGGTCAATGAGCAGTTCTTC; CDR3aa: CASSRAKNLAGKVNEQFF
v_gene: TRBV6-5; abundance: .; len: 14; d_gene: TRBD1; j_gene: TRBJ1-5; CDR3nt: TGTGCCAGCAGGAAACAGGGGGCAAATCAGCCCCAGCATTTT; CDR3aa: CASRKQGANQPQHF
v_gene: TRBV6-5; abundance: .; len: 13; d_gene: .; j_gene: TRBJ2-7; CDR3nt: TGTGCCAGCAGCAGTACGTACTCCTACGAGCAGTACTTC; CDR3aa: CASSSTYSYEQYF
v_gene: TRBV30; abundance: .; len: 15; d_gene: .; j_gene: TRBJ1-6; CDR3nt: TGTGCCTGGAGTGGGGACTTCCTGCAGGTATCACCCCTCCACTTT; CDR3aa: CAWSGDFLQVSPLHF
v_gene: TRBV18; abundance: .; len: 13; d_gene: .; j_gene: TRBJ1-2; CDR3nt: TGTGCCAGCTCACCAGACAGGTGGGGTGGCTACACCTTC; CDR3aa: CASSPDRWGGYTF
v_gene: TRBV7-9; abundance: .; len: 15; d_gene: TRBD1; j_gene: TRBJ1-2; CDR3nt: TGTGCCAGCAGCTCCGGACAGGGGTTAGACTATGGCTACACCTTC; CDR3aa: CASSSGQGLDYGYTF
v_gene: TRBV11-3; abundance: .; len: 12; d_gene: .; j_gene: TRBJ1-2; CDR3nt: TGTGCCAGCAGCTTAGACAGCTATGGCTACACCTTC; CDR3aa: CASSLDSYGYTF
v_gene: TRBV21-1; abundance: .; len: 15; d_gene: .; j_gene: TRBJ1-6; CDR3nt: TGTGCCAGCTCAGGTTGGCCGGCCTATAATTCACCCCTCCACTTT; CDR3aa: CASSGWPAYNSPLHF
v_gene: TRBV6-5; abundance: .; len: 15; d_gene: .; j_gene: TRBJ1-4; CDR3nt: TGTGCCAGCACCGCTACAGGCAGAACTAATGAAAAACTGTTTTTT; CDR3aa: CASTATGRTNEKLFF
v_gene: TRBV12-3/TRBV12-4; abundance: .; len: 13; d_gene: .; j_gene: TRBJ2-5; CDR3nt: TGTGCCAGCAGTTTGGGGGGAGAAGAGACCCAGTACTTC; CDR3aa: CASSLGGEETQYF
v_gene: TRBV7-8; abundance: .; len: 15; d_gene: TRBD2; j_gene: TRBJ2-5; CDR3nt: TGTGCCAGCAGCTTAATACTAGCGGGAGAAGAGACCCAGTACTTC; CDR3aa: CASSLILAGEETQYF
v_gene: TRBV2; abundance: .; len: 14; d_gene: TRBD1; j_gene: TRBJ1-2; CDR3nt: TGTGCCAGCAGAGAGAACAGGGGGTACTATGGCTACACCTTC; CDR3aa: CASRENRGYYGYTF
v_gene: TRBV10-1; abundance: .; len: 15; d_gene: .; j_gene: TRBJ2-7; CDR3nt: TGCGCCAGCAGTGAGTCTGGAGACGGAGCCTACGAGCAGTACTTC; CDR3aa: CASSESGDGAYEQYF
v_gene: TRBV5-1; abundance: .; len: 14; d_gene: .; j_gene: TRBJ2-5; CDR3nt: TGCGCCAGCAGCTTGAACCAGGGGCGGGAGACCCAGTACTTC; CDR3aa: CASSLNQGRETQYF
v_gene: TRBV19; abundance: .; len: 14; d_gene: .; j_gene: TRBJ1-2; CDR3nt: TGTGCCAGTCCTGGGGCAGCCGCTAACTATGGCTACACCTTC; CDR3aa: CASPGAAANYGYTF
v_gene: TRBV3-1/TRBV3-2; abundance: .; len: 14; d_gene: .; j_gene: TRBJ1-2; CDR3nt: TGTGCCAGCAGCCAAATGCAGGGTTTAGATGGCTACACCTTC; CDR3aa: CASSQMQGLDGYTF
v_gene: TRBV14; abundance: .; len: 19; d_gene: TRBD1; j_gene: TRBJ1-6; CDR3nt: TGTGCCAGCAGCCAAGACGGGGGAAGCGGGACAGGGGTTCGGTCACCCCTCCACTTT; CDR3aa: CASSQDGGSGTGVRSPLHF
v_gene: TRBV3-1/TRBV3-2; abundance: .; len: 14; d_gene: .; j_gene: TRBJ1-6; CDR3nt: TGTGCCAGCAGTTTCCAGGGAGGCGTTTCACCCCTCCACTTT; CDR3aa: CASSFQGGVSPLHF
v_gene: TRBV28; abundance: .; len: 13; d_gene: .; j_gene: TRBJ1-2; CDR3nt: TGTGCCAGCAGTTGGGGGACAAGGCAGGGCTACACCTTC; CDR3aa: CASSWGTRQGYTF
v_gene: TRBV18; abundance: .; len: 13; d_gene: .; j_gene: TRBJ2-1; CDR3nt: TGTGCCAGCTCACCACCAAGGGGTGATGAGCAGTTCTTC; CDR3aa: CASSPPRGDEQFF
v_gene: TRBV5-1; abundance: .; len: 14; d_gene: .; j_gene: TRBJ2-1; CDR3nt: TGCGCCAGCAGCGCCACTGAGAGCTACAATGAGCAGTTCTTC; CDR3aa: CASSATESYNEQFF
v_gene: TRBV2; abundance: .; len: 15; d_gene: TRBD1; j_gene: TRBJ2-1; CDR3nt: TGTGCCAGCTCCAAAGAGGGACAGAACTACAATGAGCAGTTCTTC; CDR3aa: CASSKEGQNYNEQFF
v_gene: TRBV21-1; abundance: .; len: 13; d_gene: .; j_gene: TRBJ2-2; CDR3nt: TGTGCCAGCAGCCCGACAGGGACCGGGGAGCTGTTTTTT; CDR3aa: CASSPTGTGELFF
v_gene: TRBV7-6; abundance: .; len: 14; d_gene: TRBD2; j_gene: TRBJ2-3; CDR3nt: TGTGCCAGCAGCCCAGCGGGAGGGACAGATACGCAGTATTTT; CDR3aa: CASSPAGGTDTQYF
v_gene: TRBV6-5; abundance: .; len: 14; d_gene: TRBD1; j_gene: TRBJ1-1; CDR3nt: TGTGCCAGCAGCTTCGACAGGGGGAACACTGAAGCTTTCTTT; CDR3aa: CASSFDRGNTEAFF
v_gene: TRBV19; abundance: .; len: 13; d_gene: .; j_gene: TRBJ1-5; CDR3nt: TGTGCCACCGGGGGGAGTTTAAATCAGCCCCAGCATTTT; CDR3aa: CATGGSLNQPQHF
v_gene: TRBV10-1; abundance: .; len: 15; d_gene: TRBD2; j_gene: TRBJ2-1; CDR3nt: TGCGCCAGCAGTGATGCGGGAGTACCGGGCAATGAGCAGTTCTTC; CDR3aa: CASSDAGVPGNEQFF
v_gene: TRBV5-4; abundance: once; len: 12; d_gene: .; j_gene: TRBJ2-1; CDR3nt: TGTGCCAGCAGGGGCCCCTACAATGAGCAGTTCTTC; CDR3aa: CASRGPYNEQFF
v_gene: TRBV2; abundance: once; len: 14; d_gene: .; j_gene: TRBJ1-2; CDR3nt: TGTGCCAGCAGTGAAGTGGCCAGGGGATATGGCTACACCTTC; CDR3aa: CASSEVARGYGYTF
v_gene: TRBV7-2; abundance: .; len: 15; d_gene: TRBD2; j_gene: TRBJ2-3; CDR3nt: TGTGCCAGCAGCTCGGACGGGGGGGCCGCGGATACGCAGTATTTT; CDR3aa: CASSSDGGAADTQYF
v_gene: TRBV2; abundance: .; len: 14; d_gene: .; j_gene: TRBJ2-3; CDR3nt: TGTGCCAGCTCCGGGACATACTCGTTAGATACGCAGTATTTT; CDR3aa: CASSGTYSLDTQYF
v_gene: TRBV7-2; abundance: .; len: 15; d_gene: TRBD1; j_gene: TRBJ1-6; CDR3nt: TGTGCCAGCAGCTTAGAGGGGACAGGGAATTCACCCCTCCACTTT; CDR3aa: CASSLEGTGNSPLHF
v_gene: TRBV5-4; abundance: .; len: 15; d_gene: .; j_gene: TRBJ1-6; CDR3nt: TGTGCCAGCAGCCCTGGACAGCCTCAAAATTCACCCCTCCACTTT; CDR3aa: CASSPGQPQNSPLHF